This T cell receptor (beta chain) was obtained from a study of cytomegalovirus exposure and HLA in healthy donors (dated by TCRdb to about 2017). Study-wide context: An earlier analysis of about 530 of the donors reported 276 Gb of sequence data and around 100 million unique TCR beta sequences obtained from around 180 million T cells. An early release that covered more than 550 HLA-typed donors contained about 300 gigabases of sequencing data and tens of millions of unique TCR sequences. Of the roughly 400 genotyped donors, around 81% fell in the genetic ancestry cluster associated with self-reported Caucasian donors. The study was designed to test whether signatures of past pathogen exposure could be identified by cataloging public T cell receptors. The study used immunosequencing to profile the T cell repertoires of 666 subjects and linked those repertoires to cytomegalovirus serostatus. Besides the first cohort of 666 subjects, a separate validation cohort made up of over 95 different subjects was used. To predict cytomegalovirus infection status, the study combined high-throughput TCR immunosequencing, statistical association of individual TCRs with disease status, and machine learning. To study patterns of TCR occurrence, a later analysis re-analyzed previously published TCR beta repertoires from hundreds of donors and added high-resolution HLA genotyping. Rather than drawing on any new phenotypic data, the later analysis identified candidate immune exposures from TCR beta sequences and the way those sequences occurred across donors. To decide whether each TCR beta V gene segment behaved as functional or pseudogenic, an earlier analysis of some 600 of the donors relied on high-throughput TCR beta sequencing. Donor age, sex, ethnicity and CMV serostatus were collected together with the repertoire data. A later genetic analysis used genome-wide SNP genotypes for about 65% of the 666 donors, treating that subset as a discovery cohort. Every repertoire in the discovery cohort had been generated on one and the same sequencing platform. HLA typing included class I and class II loci at four-digit resolution. Typing coverage differed by locus: A, B, C, DRB1 and DQB1 were typed in about 620-640 donors, DQA1 in 500 to 550, DPA1 in 600 to 610, and DPB1 in 450 to 480. About five DR-DQ haplotypes were handled as single units for association and clustering because linkage in the cohort was strong. Among some 400 genotyped donors of the cohort, an average of roughly 230,000 unique TCR beta nucleotide sequences was sequenced per donor, of which 15% to 20% were non-productive. The paper's findings and limits, for the study overall: It was suggested by the authors that the approach could potentially be generalized to other disease states and immunological phenotypes. In this cohort, only TCR beta chains were sequenced, and detectable features were limited by the absence of alpha or paired-chain data. In a later genetic analysis, fewer N-insertions in productive TCRs were reported among donors in an Asian-associated ancestry cluster than the roughly 700-donor mean. Because HLA typing was unavailable for some donors at each locus, only the typed subset was used in association tests. A later analysis found that TCR association rates varied across HLA loci, with DRB1 alleles showing the most associated TCRs and HLA-C alleles the fewest. According to a later analysis, most CMV-associated TCR beta chains appeared to be HLA-restricted, and the HLA associations seemed to be driven largely by CMV exposure. A further reported finding was that TCR beta sequences accurately predicted the HLA-A and HLA-B alleles for most subjects in the first cohort. While some public TCRs were present in many individuals, most TCR sequences turned up only very rarely across donors. Linkage disequilibrium might explain the correlated functional status among segregating V segments, but an unknown experimental factor could not be ruled out. Several of the top co-occurrence clusters appeared to be linked to parvovirus B19, influenza, CMV and Epstein-Barr virus, according to a later analysis. CMV serostatus was the only immune exposure information available for the cohort. Sequencing depth was assumed to be roughly uniform across donors in the presence/absence analyses, though that assumption may not hold. Over 15 rarely observed V segments, including chromosome 9 orphons, were excluded from the earlier analysis of approximately 500 of the donors because counts were too low. A total of 164 TCR beta chains were listed by the study as associated with cytomegalovirus. An association between a missense DCLRE1C variant and V-gene and J-gene trimming of TCR beta chains was found in a later genetic analysis and replicated in an independent cohort. An earlier analysis of around 540 of the donors showed that most TCR beta V segments appeared in productive rearrangements either about 87% or about 30% of the time, which broadly matched IMGT annotations. Because the 87-base-pair reads could not distinguish some IMGT-functional V segments, including TRBV6-2 and TRBV6-3, those segments were excluded. The sequencing pipeline was judged likely to have produced a cluster of highly shared sequence variants as a technical artifact. In a later analysis, some 17,000 TCR beta sequences were associated with specific HLA alleles at a false discovery rate of 0.05. When HLA alleles, especially DR and DQ, strongly co-occurred, attributing TCR associations to individual alleles was difficult. In a later analysis, HLA-associated TCR beta chains showed more clonal expansion and lower generation probabilities than non-associated chains that were equally common. The classifier was reported to diagnose cytomegalovirus status with high specificity and sensitivity in both the original and validation cohorts. A few of the identified cytomegalovirus-associated TCR beta chains were confirmed in vitro to be specific for cytomegalovirus antigens.

The junction shows trimming of 2 bases on V and 2 bases on J, and the gene matches do not reach 15 bases of it. From cysteine to phenylalanine, the CDR3 is 18 amino acids long. Here the CDR3 DNA is all that survives: 54 bases in frame from base 1. The CDR1 and CDR2 encoded by the germline V gene are SGHRS and YFSETQ. On this clone itself: The specificity of this receptor is unknown. Base qualities were left out, and no much larger clone turns up one base away.

The cohort was made up of roughly 670 healthy bone marrow donors. Cohort members were all nominally healthy when sampled, although unrecorded immune exposures were likely present. The donor was CMV seronegative and was included in the group of about 350 seronegative cohort members. Every donor gave a peripheral blood sample, and the peripheral blood mononuclear cells from that sample were used for TCR beta sequencing. Genomic DNA was extracted from the blood cell samples with the Qiagen DNeasy Blood Extraction Kit. Receptor amplification or capture employed the immunoSEQ multiplex PCR assay. For the multiplex PCR, a mixture combining 60 forward primers for TCR Vbeta segments and 13 reverse primers for TCR Jbeta segments was used. The CDR3 region of rearranged TCR beta genes was amplified from genomic DNA with a multiplex PCR assay. The Illumina HiSeq System was used to sequence the amplified TCR beta libraries as 87-base-pair reads. In the source study's methods: A later analysis counted approximately 74 million unique TCR beta chains across the roughly 700 repertoires, and around 9.9 million of these chains were shared by at least two donors. A nearest-neighbor algorithm error-corrected the raw reads and collapsed the reads into unique sequences, merging closely related sequences to remove PCR and sequencing errors. To assign V, D and J gene segments, CDR3 sequences were aligned to IMGT reference sequences. Each retained sequence needed at least a six-nucleotide match to both a V gene segment and a J gene segment. A rearrangement counted as productive if the CDR3 had no stop codons and remained in frame with V and J, and every other rearrangement counted as non-productive. Following IMGT convention, CDR3 was defined as the stretch from the second conserved V-encoded cysteine to the conserved J-encoded phenylalanine. In an earlier analysis of roughly 580 of the donors, sequences lacking an unambiguous match to a single V gene segment were excluded. An earlier analysis of 587 of the donors called V segments functional above 56.7% productive rearrangements and segregating when the between-donor standard deviation exceeded 5%. A statistical classification framework was built for diagnosing cytomegalovirus status from the catalog of TCR beta chain sequences. A later analysis assigned V and J genes by comparing TCR nucleotide sequences with IMGT/GENE-DB human TR gene sequences. In a later analysis, CDR3 sequences and most-parsimonious VDJ recombination scenarios were assigned using the TCRdist pipeline. A later analysis defined each TCR beta chain by its CDR3 amino acid sequence plus V-gene family, and excluded reads lacking a unique V-gene family. As a way to deal with suspected cross-contamination and a sequencing artifact, a later analysis dropped nearly 600 nucleotide sequences that were highly shared and had low generation probability. In a later analysis, a clonal expansion index was calculated for each public chain from normalized within-repertoire ranks of inferred template counts. In a later analysis, generation probabilities were computed with a VDJ recombination model fitted to out-of-frame rearrangements, and the resulting probabilities were checked against IGoR. In a later analysis, hypergeometric tests were used to score TCR-TCR, TCR-HLA and TCR-CMV co-occurrence, with a repertoire-size bias correction applied to TCR pairs. To estimate false discovery rates, a later analysis permuted the HLA or CMV assignments 20 times. In a later analysis, co-occurring TCRs were grouped using DBSCAN, with TCRdist sequence similarity added in when clustering inside HLA-allele-positive subsets. Repertoires with fewer than 30,000 or more than 120,000 public chains, plus five repertoires with anomalous nucleotide sharing, were excluded from co-occurrence clustering. The table was pulled from immuneACCESS by TCRdb, which kept in-frame rearrangements only. Such tables lose some clones; where checked, under half of the loss comes from unresolved V genes, and the rest has no known cause. That table gives V, J and clone size, and the DNA gave D and trimming. The sample table holds around 68,000 clones, of which around 68% were seen once. Of the sample, around 9.9% is held by the ten largest clones.

Rearrangement joined TRBV5-1 to TRBJ2-7; TRBD1 lines up with 8 middle nucleotides. This sequence originates from a woman in her thirties in good health and CMV-seronegative. Sample: PBMCs. In nucleotides, the sequence is TGCGCCAGCAGCTTTCCCACCGGCGCAGGGGGCAGGACCTACGAGCAGTACTTC. Translated, this gives CASSFPTGAGGRTYEQYF. Outside the CDR3, residues come from the reference TRBV5-1 and TRBJ2-7 proteins, so the full variable domain is: KAGVTQTPRYLIKTRGQQVTLSCSPISGHRSVSWYQQTPGQGLQFLFEYFSETQRNKGNFPGRFSGRQFSNSRSEMNVSTLELGDSALYLCASSFPTGAGGRTYEQYFGPGTRLTVT.